A selection of T cell receptor beta chains follows, all from one sample in a study of Graves' ophthalmopathy and Graves' hyperthyroidism. TCRdb independently ran MiXCR on the multiplex PCR reads; one entry per CDR3 protein. The sample lists roughly 700,000 distinct CDR3 sequences, around 40% seen once, with 44% in the top ten. Sequencing input: peripheral blood. These receptors came from an adult man with Graves' ophthalmopathy. Each CDR3 is given with its conserved first and last residue. A D gene is named only where the DNA matches it firmly. Not all rows give a size; the values are once, few, many and, for expanded clones, a class.

TRBJ1-2 | TRBD1 | . | TRBV20-1 | TGCAGTGCTACACATCCAACCCGGGACAGCTTGTTCGGCTATGGCTACACCTTC | CSATHPTRDSLFGYGYTF
TRBJ2-7 | TRBD2 | . | TRBV10-3 | TGTGCCAGCAGTTACTCACCGGGACTAGCGGGAGACGAGCAGTACTTC | CASSYSPGLAGDEQYF
TRBJ1-2 | TRBD1 | few | TRBV7-3 | TGTGCCAGCAGCTTCACAGGGGGCGCCGATGGCTACACCTTC | CASSFTGGADGYTF
TRBJ1-1 | . | many | TRBV10-3 | TGTGCCATTTACGGGGACATGAACACTGAAGCTTTCTTT | CAIYGDMNTEAFF
TRBJ2-7 | . | many | TRBV20-1 | TGCAGTGCACCACCCGGAGCGACGTCCCTAAAGCAGTACTTC | CSAPPGATSLKQYF
TRBJ2-6 | . | many | TRBV6-6 | TGTGCCAGCAGAAGGACTTGGAGCTCTGGGGCCAACGTCCTGACTTTC | CASRRTWSSGANVLTF
TRBJ2-6 | . | . | TRBV10-3 | TGTGCCACTCAGGGTCTTGGGGCCAACGTCCCGACTTTC | CATQGLGANVPTF
TRBJ2-7 | . | . | TRBV2 | TGTGCCAGCAGTGGCGGGTCAAACTACGAGCAGTACTTC | CASSGGSNYEQYF
TRBJ1-2 | . | few | TRBV6-5 | TGTGCCAGCAGTGTCTCAGGGAAAGGTGGCTACACCTTC | CASSVSGKGGYTF
TRBJ2-2 | TRBD2 | . | TRBV7-3 | TGTGCCAGCAGCCAAGTTGGCGGGGGACGGAACACCGGGGAGCTGTTTTTT | CASSQVGGGRNTGELFF
TRBJ2-7 | . | few | TRBV5-1 | TGCGCCAGCAGCTCAGTGGGGGTCTCCTACGAGCAGTACTTC | CASSSVGVSYEQYF
TRBJ1-3 | . | few | TRBV5-5 | TGTGCCAGCAGCTTTGTGAGCTCTGGAAACACCATATATTTT | CASSFVSSGNTIYF
TRBJ1-2 | . | many | TRBV7-9 | TGTGCCAGCAGCTTAGCGGGGCGGCAGTTGGGCTACACCTTC | CASSLAGRQLGYTF
TRBJ2-3 | TRBD1 | few | TRBV15 | TGTGCCACCAGCATTGGTCGGACAGGGGGCACAGATACGCAGTATTTT | CATSIGRTGGTDTQYF
TRBJ2-5 | TRBD1 | . | TRBV11-2 | TGTGCCAGCAGCTTACCGGGACAGCTTCAAGAGACCCAGTACTTC | CASSLPGQLQETQYF
TRBJ1-5 | . | . | TRBV20-1 | TGCAGTGCTAGAGATTCTTCGGGCAATCAGCCCCAGCATTTT | CSARDSSGNQPQHF
TRBJ1-1 | . | many | TRBV7-2 | TGTGCCAGCAGCTACAAGGGCTACAGTAACACTGAAGCTTTCTTT | CASSYKGYSNTEAFF
TRBJ2-2 | TRBD2 | . | TRBV7-9 | TGTGCCAGCAGCACCAGGACTAGCGAAACCGGGGAGCTGTTTTTT | CASSTRTSETGELFF
TRBJ1-1 | . | . | TRBV6-5 | TGTGCCAGCAGTTACCGCGAAAGCTATCAGGATTGGGGTGAAGCTTTCTTT | CASSYRESYQDWGEAFF
TRBJ1-5 | . | once | TRBV20-1 | TGCAGTGCTAGGCGTCCGGGACAGCATTTT | CSARRPGQHF
TRBJ2-7 | . | few | TRBV9 | TGTGCCAGCGGGGGGACAGAATCCTACGAGCAGTACTTC | CASGGTESYEQYF
TRBJ2-5 | TRBD1 | . | TRBV10-3 | TGTGCCATCAGTGCCGCCCTGACAGGGGTCCGAGAGACCCAGTACTTC | CAISAALTGVRETQYF
TRBJ2-5 | . | few | TRBV6-1 | TGTGCCAGCCTCAGGGGCAGCCAAGAGACCCAGTACTTC | CASLRGSQETQYF
TRBJ2-7 | . | few | TRBV6-6 | TGTGCCAGCGGGTCTTCCGGAGAATACGAGCAGTACTTC | CASGSSGEYEQYF
TRBJ1-1 | TRBD1 | few | TRBV7-3 | TGTGCCAGCAGGGTCATGACCGGGACAGGGAACACTGAAGCTTTCTTT | CASRVMTGTGNTEAFF
TRBJ1-3 | TRBD1 | . | TRBV7-9 | TGTGCCAGCAGCTCCCGGGACAGGGACTCTGGAAACACCATATATTTT | CASSSRDRDSGNTIYF
TRBJ1-5 | TRBD1 | . | TRBV10-3 | TGTGCCACCGGACAGGGGCGCAATCAGCCCCAGCATTTT | CATGQGRNQPQHF
TRBJ1-2 | . | . | TRBV29-1 | TGCAGCGTTGATAGGTGGCAGGGCCACTCCTTC | CSVDRWQGHSF
TRBJ2-7 | . | many | TRBV7-9 | TGTGCCAGCAGCTTAGCGATTGGAAATGGGGCCTACGAGCAGTACTTC | CASSLAIGNGAYEQYF
TRBJ2-7 | . | . | TRBV9 | TGTGCCAGCAGCGAACAGGCGTGGGACGAGCAGTACTTC | CASSEQAWDEQYF
TRBJ1-5 | . | few | TRBV12-3/TRBV12-4 | TGTGCCAGCAGTTCTGGGGGTAGTGGGTTACGCAATCAGCCCCAGCATTTT | CASSSGGSGLRNQPQHF
TRBJ2-5 | TRBD2 | few | TRBV19 | TGTGCCAGTAGCAATAGCGGGAGACACCAAGAGACCCAGTACTTC | CASSNSGRHQETQYF
TRBJ1-3 | . | few | TRBV7-8 | TGTGCCAGCAGCTTAGGGTCGATCAGGGTTGGAAACACCATATATTTT | CASSLGSIRVGNTIYF
TRBJ2-7 | . | many | TRBV7-9 | TGTGCCAGCAGCTTAGCTTCAGGGAGTTCCGTAGTTTCCTACGAGCAGTACTTC | CASSLASGSSVVSYEQYF
TRBJ2-2 | . | . | TRBV7-9 | TGTGCCAGCAATCCGGGACTTCCCACCGGGGAGCTGTTTTTT | CASNPGLPTGELFF
TRBJ2-5 | TRBD2 | . | TRBV14 | TGTGCCAGCAGCCCCCAGGCGGGAGACCTCAAAGAGACCCAGTACTTC | CASSPQAGDLKETQYF
TRBJ2-7 | . | . | TRBV29-1 | TGCAGCGGCAAATACAATGAGCAGTACTTC | CSGKYNEQYF
TRBJ1-5 | TRBD1 | few | TRBV24-1 | TGTGCCACCAGTGCTCGGGACAGGGTGGGCAATCAGCCCCAGCATTTT | CATSARDRVGNQPQHF
TRBJ1-6 | TRBD1 | . | TRBV30 | TGTGCCTGGACTAGGGACAGGGGTAATTCACCCCTCCACTTT | CAWTRDRGNSPLHF
TRBJ2-5 | . | many | TRBV10-3 | TGTGCCATCTCCCTAGGGGGACACCAGGAGACCCAGTACTTC | CAISLGGHQETQYF
TRBJ1-1 | . | few | TRBV7-8 | TGTGCCAGCAGTCGGGAGATGAACACTGAAGCTTTCTTT | CASSREMNTEAFF
TRBJ2-5 | TRBD2 | many | TRBV29-1 | TGCAGCTACGGGACTAGCGGGGGATTACAAGAGACCCAGTACTTC | CSYGTSGGLQETQYF
TRBJ1-2 | . | . | TRBV2 | TGTGCCAGCAGTGAAAGAGGGGGATTCTATGGCTACACCTTC | CASSERGGFYGYTF
TRBJ1-5 | . | . | TRBV28 | TGTGCCAGCAGGTGGGGGACGCAGCCCCAGCATTTT | CASRWGTQPQHF
TRBJ1-6 | . | many | TRBV7-8 | TGTGCCAGCAGCTTAGACGCAGGGGAGGATTCACCCCTCCACTTT | CASSLDAGEDSPLHF
TRBJ2-7 | TRBD1 | few | TRBV7-7 | TGTGCCAGCAGTAAGACAGGGGCAGGGTACGAGCAGTACTTC | CASSKTGAGYEQYF
TRBJ1-2 | TRBD1 | many | TRBV7-8 | TGTGCCAGCAGCTTAACACGGACAGGGGTCTATGGCTACACCTTC | CASSLTRTGVYGYTF
TRBJ1-2 | . | many | TRBV7-2 | TGTGCCAGCAGCTTAGGAGGGTCCGGTGGCTACACCTTC | CASSLGGSGGYTF
TRBJ2-5 | . | many | TRBV7-2 | TGTGCCAGCAGCATCCAAACTGGAGGGGAGACCCAGTACTTC | CASSIQTGGETQYF
TRBJ2-7 | . | . | TRBV7-2 | TGTGCCAGCAGCCAAGATGCGCACGAGCAGTACTTC | CASSQDAHEQYF
TRBJ1-1 | TRBD1 | . | TRBV5-1 | TGCGCCAGCAGTCGGCAGGGGGCGGCTTTCTTT | CASSRQGAAFF
TRBJ1-1 | TRBD1 | many | TRBV10-3 | TGTGCCATCAGTGAGAGGACAGGGGGTAACACTGAAGCTTTCTTT | CAISERTGGNTEAFF
TRBJ1-1 | . | many | TRBV10-1 | TGCGCCAGCAGTGAGACTGCTAGGGGCACTGAAGCTTTCTTT | CASSETARGTEAFF